Following are 20 T cell receptor beta chains from one sample sequenced in a study of cytomegalovirus exposure and HLA in healthy donors. The PCR contained 60 Vbeta and 13 Jbeta primers. Generated by immunoSEQ multiplex PCR, the TCRdb table keeps only in-frame clones and is missing some. The sample holds some 130,000 clones; around 74% are singletons and the top ten take roughly 7%. Sequencing was done on a sample of PBMCs. The receptors here all came from a male donor in good health and CMV-seronegative.

The rearrangement links TRBV19 to TRBJ2-1; 15 nucleotides match TRBD2. Trimming took 3 bases from V and 8 from J; bases not matched to a gene: 2. The CDR3 length is 15 residues. The germline V gene has CDR1 LNHDA and CDR2 SQIVND (reference sequence). The CDR3 protein is CASSIGLAGGDEQFF. The CDR3 DNA follows: TGTGCCAGTAGTATCGGACTAGCGGGGGGGGATGAGCAGTTCTTC.

The genes are TRBV29-1 and TRBJ2-2, with TRBD2 matching 10 bases. The CDR3 contains 17 residues. The ends lost 2 bases at V and 6 bases at J; junction bases unmatched: 12. From germline, CDR1 is SQVTM and CDR2 ANQGSEA. The CDR3 bases are TGCAGCGTTGAAAAGCCGGGGCTAGCGGGAGTGGCCGGGGAGCTGTTTTTT. This sequence encodes CSVEKPGLAGVAGELFF.

CDR3 bases: TGTGCCAGCAGCCCGCCCCCTTCTGGACTAGCGGGGGGCGGCTCCTACAATGAGCAGTTCTTC. Encoded protein: CASSPPPSGLAGGGSYNEQFF. This chain joins TRBV9 and TRBJ2-1; the match to TRBD2 covers 14 bases. The germline gives CDR1 SGDLS, CDR2 YYNGEE. V shed 4 bases and J 0 bases; nucleotides not matched to a gene: 15. This CDR3 has 21 residues.

This clone is a singleton in its sample. The CDR3 here is CASSIVLGGETQYF. CDR3 nucleotide sequence: TGTGCCAGTAGTATTGTCCTGGGGGGGGAGACCCAGTACTTC. The V gene is TRBV19, the J gene TRBJ2-5; 7 bases fit TRBD2. Germline V lookup: CDR1 LNHDA, CDR2 SQIVND (reference sequence). CDR3 size: 14 residues. V gave up 3 bases and J gave up 5 bases; unmatched junction bases: 6.

The genes are TRBV11-1 and TRBJ2-3; maybe TRBD2 (5 bases). Trimming cost V 0 bases and J 6 bases, with 13 bases left between them. There are 15 residues in the CDR3. In germline, CDR1 is SGHAT, CDR2 FQDESV (reference sequence). DNA of the CDR3: TGTGCCAGCAGCTTAGCGGCCCAAAGAGGGGATACGCAGTATTTT. Translated, it gives CASSLAAQRGDTQYF.

V usage is TRBV19 and J usage is TRBJ2-7; D may be TRBD1 (6 bases). The CDR3 covers 17 residues. V lost 4 bases and J lost 2, with 21 bases in between. Germline V gives CDR1 LNHDA, CDR2 SQIVND (reference sequence). As DNA, the CDR3 is TGTGCCAGTAGTACCCGAACCGGGACAAGAAACCCCTACGAGCAGTACTTC. Translating it yields CASSTRTGTRNPYEQYF.

The V call is TRBV7-9, the J call TRBJ2-5; D remains unclear. Germline CDR1 SEHNR, CDR2 FQNEAQ (reference sequence). The CDR3 has 15 amino acids. With 3 bases removed from V and 1 base from J, the gap between germline ends came to 12 bases. The CDR3 sequence: CASSFASKSQETQYF. Written as DNA, the CDR3 is TGTGCCAGCAGCTTCGCGTCGAAGAGCCAAGAGACCCAGTACTTC.

The CDR3 DNA is TGCGCCAGCAGCTTGGGAGGTGGGAGGGGAGCTTTCTTT. It is translated as CASSLGGGRGAFF. The J gene is TRBJ1-1, the V gene TRBV5-1; the D gene is possibly TRBD1 (5 bases). The CDR3 totals 13 residues. In germline, CDR1 is SGHRS, CDR2 YFSETQ. Trimming removed 0 bases from V and 10 bases from J, with 13 bases in between. Full variable domain (missing parts from reference TRBV5-1 and TRBJ1-1): KAGVTQTPRYLIKTRGQQVTLSCSPISGHRSVSWYQQTPGQGLQFLFEYFSETQRNKGNFPGRFSGRQFSNSRSEMNVSTLELGDSALYLCASSLGGGRGAFFGQGTRLTVV.

The chain is built from TRBV7-2 and TRBJ2-2; TRBD2 agrees at 13 bases. This CDR3 contains 15 residues. Trimming took 2 bases from V and 7 from J; bases not matched to a gene: 1. The germline CDR1 and CDR2 sequences are SGHTA and FQGNSA. The CDR3 protein is CASSLTSGGGGELFF. The CDR3 bases are TGTGCCAGCAGCTTAACTAGCGGGGGGGGCGGGGAGCTGTTTTTT.

There are a few counts of this clone. The rearrangement joins TRBV6-6 to TRBJ2-5, with D tentatively TRBD1 (6 bases). CDR3 length: 14 amino acids. The germline CDR1 and CDR2 sequences are MNHNY and SVGAGI (reference sequence). With 6 bases removed from V and 2 bases from J, the gap between germline ends came to 13 bases. CDR3 nucleotide sequence: TGTGCCAGCAGCAGGGGTGTCATACAAGAGACCCAGTACTTC. It translates to CASSRGVIQETQYF.

The chain couples TRBV11-3 to TRBJ2-7; 7 bases are shared with TRBD1. The CDR3 has 14 amino acids. Germline V gene lookup returns CDR1 SGHNT and CDR2 YENEEA. J was trimmed by 2 bases and V by 8 bases; bases with no gene match: 9. The CDR3 DNA reads TGTGCCAGCGGATCCGGGACAGAGCCCTACGAGCAGTACTTC. Protein product: CASGSGTEPYEQYF.

This chain connects TRBV29-1 to TRBJ1-2; D uncertain. The germline gives CDR1 SQVTM, CDR2 ANQGSEA. The CDR3 loop spans 13 amino acids. Between the trimmed V and J ends, which lost 3 bases and 3 bases, there was a span of 11 bases. CDR3 amino acids: CSVDPVSDYGYTF. CDR3 nucleotide sequence: TGCAGCGTTGATCCGGTCAGCGACTATGGCTACACCTTC.

The chain carries TRBV6-1 and TRBJ2-2; 13 bases fit TRBD2. The CDR3 sequence is 16 residues long. After removal of 4 bases from V and 6 bases from J, the junction contained 5 bases not matched to a gene. Germline lookup yields CDR1 MNHNS and CDR2 SASEGT. The CDR3: CASSATSGGAAGELFF. CDR3 DNA: TGTGCCAGCAGTGCCACTAGCGGGGGGGCCGCCGGGGAGCTGTTTTTT.

This clone was found once. The CDR3 region is CASSTTSGSGNEQFF. CDR3 DNA: TGTGCCAGTAGTACGACTAGCGGGAGTGGCAATGAGCAGTTCTTC. The chain carries TRBV19 and TRBJ2-1; 12 bases align to TRBD2. The CDR3 sequence is 15 residues long. V was clipped by 4 bases and J by 6 bases; unmatched bases: 4. The V gene's germline CDR1 is LNHDA and CDR2 SQIVND (reference sequence).

The rearrangement joins TRBV7-2 to TRBJ2-7, with TRBD2 matching 7 bases. Germline V lookup: CDR1 SGHTA, CDR2 FQGNSA. Unmatched junction bases numbered 14, after V lost 2 bases and J lost 4 bases. This CDR3 region has 17 residues. CDR3 sequence (DNA): TGTGCCAGCAGCTTAATGGCGGGGGTTGCGATTTCTTACGAGCAGTACTTC. It translates to CASSLMAGVAISYEQYF.

This clone was counted a single time. V gene TRBV5-1 combines with J gene TRBJ2-3, with D possibly matching TRBD1 (6 bases). In germline, CDR1 is SGHRS, CDR2 YFSETQ. The CDR3 is 15 amino acids. V lost 2 bases to trimming and J lost 1 base, with 11 bases between them. The CDR3, as DNA: TGCGCCAGCAGCTTTGAGGGGGTAGGCACAGATACGCAGTATTTT. It specifies CASSFEGVGTDTQYF. Supplemented by reference TRBV5-1 and TRBJ2-3, the full variable domain reads KAGVTQTPRYLIKTRGQQVTLSCSPISGHRSVSWYQQTPGQGLQFLFEYFSETQRNKGNFPGRFSGRQFSNSRSEMNVSTLELGDSALYLCASSFEGVGTDTQYFGPGTRLTVL.

The chain joins TRBV27 to TRBJ2-1, with 7 bases fitting TRBD2. V trimming: 5 bases; J trimming: 6 bases; junction bases outside the gene matches: 10. CDR1 and CDR2 (germline): MNHEY, SMNVEV (reference sequence). The CDR3 covers 15 residues. The CDR3: CASSPRGTIFNEQFF. Written as DNA, the CDR3 is TGTGCCAGCAGTCCACGGGGGACTATTTTCAATGAGCAGTTCTTC.

This sequence joins TRBV7-2 and TRBJ2-1, with 7 bases matching TRBD2. CDR3 length: 15 amino acids. Germline assignment: CDR1 SGHTA and CDR2 FQGNSA. The ends lost 1 base at V and 7 bases at J; junction bases unmatched: 7. The CDR3 spells CASSLVAGANNEQFF. CDR3 DNA: TGTGCCAGCAGCTTAGTCGCGGGAGCAAATAATGAGCAGTTCTTC. Filled out from reference TRBV7-2 and TRBJ2-1, the complete variable domain reads GAGVSQSPSNKVTEKGKDVELRCDPISGHTALYWYRQSLGQGLEFLIYFQGNSAPDKSGLPSDRFSAERTGGSVSTLTIQRTQQEDSAVYLCASSLVAGANNEQFFGPGTRLTVL.

This clone occurred a few times. V and J are TRBV19 and TRBJ2-1; 15 bases agree with TRBD2. Trimming at V came to 5 bases and at J to 0 bases, leaving 11 bases not matched to a gene. The germline CDR1 and CDR2 sequences are LNHDA and SQIVND (reference sequence). The CDR3 sequence is 20 residues long. For the CDR3, the DNA is TGTGCCAGTAGTCATCCAGGACTAGCGGGAGGGGAGAGCTCCTACAATGAGCAGTTCTTC. As protein: CASSHPGLAGGESSYNEQFF.

V gene TRBV5-1 combines with J gene TRBJ2-2; no clear D. CDR3 length: 15 residues. From germline, CDR1 is SGHRS and CDR2 YFSETQ. Trimming removed 0 bases from V and 4 bases from J, with 10 bases in between. The CDR3 region has the DNA TGCGCCAGCAGCTTGGCCGTCGGTGGCACCGGGGAGCTGTTTTTT. Encoded protein: CASSLAVGGTGELFF.